This record covers a single TCR beta chain. No antigen is known for it. The sample is drawn from a study of OX40 agonist ivuxolimab in advanced cancers. On the study more broadly: Patients in the trial were receiving intravenous ivuxolimab every 2 weeks, at doses of 0.01 to 10 mg/kg. Study-wide findings and caveats: In general, CD8+ T cells held more expanded clones than CD4+ did, on average. Undetermined was the antigen specificity of the expanded peripheral T cells. By week 6 at 0.1 to 3.0 mg/kg, blood CD4+ and CD8+ T cells had expanded clonally.

Using immunoSEQ multiplex PCR, the repertoire was profiled, and TCRdb retains in-frame clones only, with some absent. The sample carries under 70,000 clones, around 85% recorded once. This TCR derives from an adult with an advanced solid tumor such as melanoma, head and neck, liver or kidney cancer. The source material was CD4+ or CD8+ T cells sorted from blood, sampled in a trial of the OX40 agonist ivuxolimab.

The CDR3 DNA reads as TGTGCCAGCTCACCTCTTGACAGCACAGATACGCAGTATTTT. Its translation is CASSPLDSTDTQYF. The rearrangement links TRBV18 to TRBJ2-3, with D unresolved. The CDR3 is 14 amino acids. Germline V gene sequence: CDR1 KGHSH, CDR2 LQKENI. V shed 3 bases and J shed 0 bases, with 7 bases lying between them.